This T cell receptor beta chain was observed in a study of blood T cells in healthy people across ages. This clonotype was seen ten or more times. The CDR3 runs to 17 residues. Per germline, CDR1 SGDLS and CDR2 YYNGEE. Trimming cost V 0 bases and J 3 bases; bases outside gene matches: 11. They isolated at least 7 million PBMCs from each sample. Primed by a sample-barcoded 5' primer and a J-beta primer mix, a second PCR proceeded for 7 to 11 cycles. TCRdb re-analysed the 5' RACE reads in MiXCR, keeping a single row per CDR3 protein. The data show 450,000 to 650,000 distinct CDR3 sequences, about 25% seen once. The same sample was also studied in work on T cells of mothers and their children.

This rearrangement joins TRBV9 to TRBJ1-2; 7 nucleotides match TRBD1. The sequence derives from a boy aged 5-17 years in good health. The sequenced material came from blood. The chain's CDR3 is CASSVGAGQRPYYGYTF. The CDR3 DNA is TGTGCCAGCAGCGTAGGAGCGGGACAGCGGCCGTACTATGGCTACACCTTC.